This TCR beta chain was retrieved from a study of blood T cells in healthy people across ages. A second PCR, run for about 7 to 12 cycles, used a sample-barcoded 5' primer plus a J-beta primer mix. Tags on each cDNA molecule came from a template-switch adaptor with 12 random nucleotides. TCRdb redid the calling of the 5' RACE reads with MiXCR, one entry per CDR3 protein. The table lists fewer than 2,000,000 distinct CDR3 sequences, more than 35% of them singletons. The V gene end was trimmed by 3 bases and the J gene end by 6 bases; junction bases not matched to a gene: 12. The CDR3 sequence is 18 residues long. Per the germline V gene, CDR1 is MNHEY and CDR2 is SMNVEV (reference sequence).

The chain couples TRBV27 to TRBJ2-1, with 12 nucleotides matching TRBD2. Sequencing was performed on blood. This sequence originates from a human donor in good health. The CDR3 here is CASSFLAGGIVGGNEQFF. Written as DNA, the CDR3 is TGTGCCAGCAGTTTCCTAGCGGGGGGGATAGTTGGAGGCAATGAGCAGTTCTTC.